This T cell receptor beta chain was captured by sequencing in a study of T cell changes during pregnancy in multiple sclerosis. TCRdb's table, derived via immunoSEQ multiplex PCR, lists solely in-frame clones and lacks some. The sample holds tens of thousands of clones, approximately 90% seen once. This clone was observed a single time. Germline-derived CDR1 and CDR2 are LNHNV and YYDKDF (reference sequence). The CDR3 runs to 15 residues. V lost 0 bases to trimming and J lost 6 bases, with 12 bases between them. Specimen: peripheral blood, collected before pregnancy. The V and J genes are TRBV15 and TRBJ2-1; D unclear. The sequence was collected from a female donor with multiple sclerosis, enrolled in a pregnancy study. The CDR3 loop is CATSRDSGSINEQFF. The DNA of the CDR3 is TGTGCCACCAGCAGAGATTCCGGTAGCATCAATGAGCAGTTCTTC.